The next 20 T cell receptor beta chains were all read from a single sample in a study of T cells after yellow fever vaccination. Using its own MiXCR run on the 5' RACE reads, TCRdb lists one record per CDR3 protein. Among about 320,000 distinct CDR3 sequences listed, approximately 7% were seen once. The input for sequencing was PBMCs, taken around 45 days after the first yellow fever vaccination. All receptors derive from a man between 18 and 35 years old who received the YFV17D yellow fever vaccine.

This clonotype was seen many times. The CDR3 spells CASSLNQGHYEQYV. CDR3 bases: TGTGCCAGCAGCTTGAATCAGGGGCACTACGAGCAGTACGTC. The chain couples TRBV5-8 to TRBJ2-7; D is possibly TRBD1 (6 bases). Germline CDR1 is SGHTS and CDR2 is YDEGEE. This CDR3 is built from 14 residues. V lost 1 base and J lost 3, with 11 bases in between.

For this clonotype: The final CDR3 position lacks the conserved phenylalanine or tryptophan, pointing to a likely read error. CDR3 nucleotides: TGCGCCAGCACCCTCGGACTAGCGGGGGACTCCTACAATGAGCAGTTCCTC. It is translated as CASTLGLAGDSYNEQFL. The chain links TRBV5-1 to TRBJ2-1, with 13 bases that match TRBD2. The germline CDR1 and CDR2 sequences are SGHRS and YFSETQ. The CDR3 runs to 17 residues. J was trimmed by 0 bases and V by 6 bases; bases with no gene match: 6.

This clonotype turned up a few times. The V gene is TRBV28, the J gene TRBJ1-5; the match to TRBD1 covers 9 bases. V dropped 3 bases and J dropped 6; count of bases not matched to a gene: 9. There are 16 residues in the CDR3. Germline CDR1 and CDR2: MDHEN and SYDVKM. The CDR3 protein is CASSFSTGGLGQPQHF. In DNA form, the CDR3 reads TGTGCCAGCAGTTTCTCAACAGGGGGCTTGGGTCAGCCCCAGCATTTT.

In its sample, this clonotype was seen a few times. The chain joins TRBV4-3 to TRBJ1-3; D is undetermined. V lost 3 bases and J 0 bases, leaving 15 bases between the germline ends. This CDR3 contains 17 residues. Per germline, CDR1 LGHNA and CDR2 YSLEER. The CDR3 is CASSQRLGEYSGNTIYF. In nucleotides, the CDR3 is TGCGCCAGCAGCCAGCGCTTAGGAGAGTACTCTGGAAACACCATATATTTT.

This chain uses TRBV7-3 with TRBJ2-2, with D possibly TRBD1 on 6 matching bases. Germline V CDR1 and CDR2: SGHTA, FQGTGA. V lost 6 bases and J 3 bases, leaving 14 bases between the germline ends. The CDR3 has 15 amino acids. The DNA for the CDR3 is TGTGCCAGCAGTCTTACAGGGTTGGACACCGGGGAGCTGTTTTTT. Its protein is CASSLTGLDTGELFF.

This clonotype appeared many times. V usage is TRBV7-9 and J usage is TRBJ2-5; D might be TRBD1 (5 bases). Trimming took 2 bases from V and 0 from J, leaving 10 bases between them. The CDR3 has 15 amino acids. Germline lookup yields CDR1 SEHNR and CDR2 FQNEAQ (reference sequence). The DNA of the CDR3 is TGTGCCAGCAGCTTACTGTGGGGCAACCAAGAGACCCAGTACTTC. This gives the protein CASSLLWGNQETQYF.

In this sample, this clonotype turned up many times. V and J are TRBV12-3 or TRBV12-4 and TRBJ2-2, with 8 bases matching TRBD1. Trimming took 3 bases from V and 3 from J; bases not matched to a gene: 6. The CDR3 has 16 amino acids. The CDR3 DNA is TGTGCCAGCAGTTTCTTCTGGACAGGGCACACCGGGGAGCTGTTTTTT. Translating gives CASSFFWTGHTGELFF.

This clonotype has more than one count but fewer than ten. The V gene is TRBV5-1, the J gene TRBJ2-5; D is unresolved. The germline CDR1 and CDR2 sequences are SGHRS and YFSETQ. V lost 0 bases to trimming and J lost 9 bases, with 15 bases between them. The CDR3 sequence is 14 residues long. The CDR3 DNA reads TGCGCCAGCAGCTTGGGGCCCACTATTGGGTCCCAGTACTTC. Amino acid sequence: CASSLGPTIGSQYF.

This clonotype was picked up a small number of times. This chain links TRBV5-4 with TRBJ2-6; D ambiguous. With 7 bases removed from V and 0 bases from J, the gap between germline ends came to 5 bases. There are 13 residues in the CDR3. CDR1 is SGHNT and CDR2 is YYREEE in the germline V gene (reference sequence). The CDR3 is CASGVSGANVLTF. CDR3 nucleotides: TGTGCCAGCGGGGTCTCTGGGGCCAACGTCCTGACTTTC.

This clonotype was detected only a few times. CDR3 sequence (DNA): TGTGCCAGCAGCTGGGGGACTAGCGGGGCTTACAATGAGCAGTTCTTC. Translated, it gives CASSWGTSGAYNEQFF. V gene TRBV5-6 combines with J gene TRBJ2-1; 13 positions match TRBD2. The germline CDR1 and CDR2 sequences are SGHDT and YYEEEE. The CDR3 contains 16 residues. V trimming: 3 bases; J trimming: 4 bases; junction bases outside the gene matches: 4.

This clonotype was detected a few times. For the CDR3, the DNA is TGCGCCAGCAGCGCAGACAAGGGACCGAGCGAGACCCAGTACTTC. This codes for CASSADKGPSETQYF. This chain connects TRBV5-1 to TRBJ2-5, with D possibly called TRBD1 or TRBD2 (5 bases each). Between the trimmed V and J ends, which lost 4 bases and 5 bases, there was a span of 18 bases. CDR3 length: 15 residues. Per the germline V gene, CDR1 is SGHRS and CDR2 is YFSETQ.

The gene calls are TRBV5-4 and TRBJ2-5; 10 nucleotides line up with TRBD2. Germline V gene data show CDR1 as SGHNT and CDR2 as YYREEE (reference sequence). The CDR3 sequence is 16 residues long. V dropped 2 bases and J dropped 4; count of bases not matched to a gene: 8. The CDR3 region is CASSLQLAGPTETQYF. The CDR3 region has the DNA TGTGCCAGCAGCTTACAACTAGCGGGGCCCACAGAGACCCAGTACTTC.

This clonotype was recorded a few times. The chain joins TRBV7-3 to TRBJ2-6; D is possibly TRBD1 (5 bases). Trimming removed 5 bases at V and 0 bases at J, with 11 bases between. CDR1 SGHTA and CDR2 FQGTGA come from the germline V gene. The length of the CDR3 is 16 residues. The chain's CDR3 is CASSEGQISGANVLTF. The CDR3 bases are TGTGCCAGCAGCGAAGGACAAATCTCTGGGGCCAACGTCCTGACTTTC.

The chain is built from TRBV20-1 and TRBJ1-1; 8 bases map to TRBD1. Losses at the gene ends were 1 base for V and 2 bases for J; bases not matched to a gene: 12. The germline V gene has CDR1 DFQATT and CDR2 SNEGSKA (reference sequence). The CDR3 contains 17 residues. CDR3 bases: TGCAGTGCTAGAGTTCAATCAGGGGGCTTGTTAAACACTGAAGCTTTCTTT. Translating it yields CSARVQSGGLLNTEAFF.

As for this clonotype: One end of the junction fails to match germline, which may point to a read error. The J gene is TRBJ1-5, the V gene TRBV7-2, with D possibly being TRBD1 (5 bases). There are 15 residues in the CDR3. Per the germline V gene, CDR1 is SGHTA and CDR2 is FQGNSA. The CDR3 coding sequence is TGTGCCAGCAGCTTACTGGGGGGAGCTAATCGGCCCCAGCATTTT. Translated, it gives CASSLLGGANRPQHF.

In its sample, this clonotype was seen a few times. The chain couples TRBV7-2 to TRBJ2-1, with D perhaps TRBD2 (6 bases). The V gene lost 0 bases and the J gene lost 10 bases, with 7 bases spanning the gap. The CDR3 has 12 amino acids. The germline V gene encodes CDR1 SGHTA and CDR2 FQGNSA. CDR3 loop: CASSLAAGEQFF. Written as DNA, the CDR3 is TGTGCCAGCAGCTTAGCGGCGGGGGAGCAGTTCTTC.

This clonotype was seen many times. The V gene is TRBV9, the J gene TRBJ2-5; 7 bases match TRBD1. Germline V gives CDR1 SGDLS, CDR2 YYNGEE. J lost 2 bases, V lost 3 bases, and 4 bases had no gene match. This CDR3 region has 14 residues. CDR3 residues: CASSDYRGQETQYF. Here the CDR3 DNA reads TGTGCCAGCAGCGATTACAGGGGACAAGAGACCCAGTACTTC.

This clonotype was observed a few times. The genes are TRBV20-1 and TRBJ2-5, with D perhaps matching TRBD2 (6 bases). The ends were cut back, 5 bases at V and 5 bases at J, with 18 bases in the middle. The CDR3 has 14 residues. CDR1 and CDR2 from the germline V gene are DFQATT and SNEGSKA (reference sequence). The CDR3 DNA reads as TGCAGTGCTGAGGGGACTCGAAATCGCGAGACCCAGTACTTC. It encodes CSAEGTRNRETQYF.

This clonotype was observed at least ten times. The chain employs TRBV11-1 and TRBJ2-1; D gene unclear. Germline values: CDR1 SGHAT, CDR2 FQDESV (reference sequence). The CDR3 has 13 amino acids. V was clipped by 3 bases and J by 6 bases, with 9 bases between them. CDR3 DNA sequence: TGTGCCAGCAGCTTGGGTGCAATCAATGAGCAGTTCTTC. It specifies CASSLGAINEQFF.

A few counts support this clonotype. The genes are TRBV7-9 and TRBJ2-5; TRBD1 is a possible D gene (5 bases). V shed 8 bases and J shed 3 bases, with 13 bases lying between them. Germline V lookup: CDR1 SEHNR, CDR2 FQNEAQ (reference sequence). This CDR3 is built from 13 residues. For the CDR3, the DNA is TGTGCCAGCGGCCCTACAGGAGAAGAGACCCAGTACTTC. Its translation is CASGPTGEETQYF.